These 27 T cell receptor beta chains were all obtained from the same sample, sequenced in a study of cytomegalovirus exposure and HLA in healthy donors. Amplification used 60 Vbeta primers and 13 Jbeta primers. TCRdb keeps only in-frame clones here, not all; method: immunoSEQ multiplex PCR. Altogether about 81,000 clones are present, around 90% being singletons, with the ten largest covering 2% to 2.5%. The material sequenced was PBMCs. The receptors here all came from a young man in good health and CMV-seronegative.

The gene calls are TRBV6-5 and TRBJ2-7; the match to TRBD2 covers 11 bases. Germline lookup yields CDR1 MNHEY and CDR2 SVGAGI. CDR3 size: 15 residues. Germline trimming cut 2 bases from V and 6 bases from J; bases unmatched to any gene: 6. CDR3 protein: CASSYTSGSRFEQYF. DNA of the CDR3: TGTGCCAGCAGTTACACTAGCGGGAGTCGATTCGAGCAGTACTTC.

The CDR3 here is CASSTGTGSYEQYF. The CDR3 DNA sequence: TGTGCCAGCAGCACAGGGACAGGTTCCTACGAGCAGTACTTC. This chain joins TRBV9 and TRBJ2-7; 8 bases map to TRBD1. This CDR3 comprises 14 residues. V lost 4 bases and J lost 1; bases outside the gene matches: 4. Germline V gene lookup returns CDR1 SGDLS and CDR2 YYNGEE.

The genes are TRBV7-9 and TRBJ1-1, with 7 positions matching TRBD1. With 4 bases clipped from V and 1 base from J, the junction kept 0 bases outside the gene matches. CDR1 and CDR2 (germline): SEHNR, FQNEAQ (reference sequence). CDR3 length: 13 amino acids. The CDR3 is CASSYRGNTEAFF. In DNA form, the CDR3 reads TGTGCCAGCAGCTACAGGGGGAACACTGAAGCTTTCTTT.

This clone was counted a single time. This chain uses TRBV30 with TRBJ1-1; no definite D call. Trimming pared 0 bases from V and 1 base from J, leaving 15 bases between. The germline CDR1 and CDR2 sequences are GTSNPN and SVGIG (reference sequence). The CDR3 extends over 16 amino acids. The CDR3 protein is CAWSVWPLHRNTEAFF. In DNA, the CDR3 is TGTGCCTGGAGTGTATGGCCCCTTCACAGGAACACTGAAGCTTTCTTT.

The rearrangement joins TRBV11-3 to TRBJ2-1; 11 bases match TRBD2. Looked up from germline, CDR1 is SGHNT and CDR2 is YENEEA. The CDR3 extends over 15 amino acids. Germline trimming cut 5 bases from V and 9 bases from J; bases unmatched to any gene: 9. The CDR3 DNA is TGTGCCAGCAGCACTACTAGCGGGAGATCAAGTGAGCAGTTCTTC. This translates into CASSTTSGRSSEQFF.

The chain has TRBV2 and TRBJ1-2; 10 bases are a match to TRBD1. This CDR3 has 15 residues. In germline, CDR1 is SNHLY, CDR2 FYNNEI. The trim removed 6 bases at V and 0 bases at J, leaving 4 bases unmatched. CDR3 protein: CASRQGQGTNYGYTF. The CDR3 region has the DNA TGTGCCAGCAGACAGGGACAGGGGACTAACTATGGCTACACCTTC.

The chain uses TRBV7-3 and TRBJ2-5; D possibly corresponds to TRBD2 (6 bases). Deletions cut 2 bases from V and 2 bases from J, with 12 bases between. Germline V CDR1 and CDR2: SGHTA, FQGTGA. There are 15 residues in the CDR3. The CDR3 coding sequence is TGTGCCAGCAGCTTAGGAGGGTTGTCGCAAGAGACCCAGTACTTC. Amino acid sequence: CASSLGGLSQETQYF.

The J gene is TRBJ2-7, the V gene TRBV28, with D possibly TRBD1 on 6 matching bases. CDR1 is MDHEN, CDR2 SYDVKM, per germline. This CDR3 contains 15 residues. V shed 4 bases and J shed 2 bases, with 15 bases lying between them. The DNA of the CDR3 is TGTGCCAGCAGTTACAACAGGGTTTACACCTACGAGCAGTACTTC. Encoded protein: CASSYNRVYTYEQYF.

The J gene is TRBJ1-1, the V gene TRBV30; 9 nucleotides line up with TRBD1. Germline V gives CDR1 GTSNPN, CDR2 SVGIG (reference sequence). The CDR3 runs 13 residues. V lost 3 bases to trimming and J lost 5 bases; unmatched junction nucleotides: 4. CDR3 coding DNA: TGTGCCTGGAGACTACAGGGGGCTACTGAAGCTTTCTTT. Residues: CAWRLQGATEAFF.

Only a few counts were recorded for this clone. This rearrangement joins TRBV7-3 to TRBJ1-6, with a weak D call TRBD1 (6 bases). CDR1 and CDR2 from the germline V gene are SGHTA and FQGTGA. This CDR3 comprises 15 residues. Trimming pared 2 bases from V and 8 bases from J, leaving 13 bases between. This CDR3 reads CASSLDYRADSPLHF. CDR3 nucleotide sequence: TGTGCCAGCAGCTTAGATTACAGGGCGGATTCACCCCTCCACTTT.

The V and J genes are TRBV6-6 and TRBJ2-7, with 7 bases fitting TRBD2. This CDR3 has 16 amino acids. Germline V gives CDR1 MNHNY, CDR2 SVGAGI (reference sequence). J gave up 3 bases and V 0 bases, and 8 bases lay outside the gene matches. CDR3 protein: CASSYSSGERGYEQYF. CDR3 sequence (DNA): TGTGCCAGCAGTTACTCGAGCGGGGAAAGGGGCTACGAGCAGTACTTC.

The chain combines TRBV18 with TRBJ1-4; a possible D gene is TRBD1 (5 bases). The CDR3 has 14 residues. CDR1 KGHSH and CDR2 LQKENI come from the germline V gene. V was shortened by 4 bases and J by 8 bases, with 14 bases between the two germline ends. The DNA for the CDR3 is TGTGCCAGCTCACGAGCAGGGAAGGGAGAAAAACTGTTTTTT. Its protein product is CASSRAGKGEKLFF.

The chain is built from TRBV7-3 and TRBJ2-7, with D maybe TRBD1 (5 bases). CDR1 is SGHTA and CDR2 is FQGTGA in the germline V gene. Trimming removed 2 bases from V and 3 bases from J, with 14 bases in between. This CDR3 is 15 amino acids long. The CDR3 spells CASSLSDSELYEQYF. In nucleotides, the CDR3 is TGTGCCAGCAGCTTATCTGACAGCGAACTCTACGAGCAGTACTTC.

Concerning this clone: The junction departs from germline at one end; a sequencing error may be responsible. This chain connects TRBV7-9 to TRBJ1-2, with 10 nucleotides matching TRBD1. This CDR3 is 18 amino acids long. CDR1 is SEHNR, CDR2 FQNEAQ, per germline (reference sequence). CDR3 residues: CSSSSTPGTGAPRITYTF. CDR3 DNA: TGTTCCAGCAGCTCAACCCCCGGGACAGGGGCACCCCGTATCACCTACACCTTC. Full variable domain (missing parts from reference TRBV7-9 and TRBJ1-2): DTGVSQNPRHKITKRGQNVTFRCDPISEHNRLYWYRQTLGQGPEFLTYFQNEAQLEKSRLLSDRFSAERPKGSFSTLEIQRTEQGDSAMYLCSSSSTPGTGAPRITYTFGSGTRLTVV.

The chain has TRBV13 and TRBJ2-7; TRBD2 matches 7 bases. In germline, CDR1 is PRHDT, CDR2 FYEKMQ (reference sequence). This CDR3 has 14 amino acids. V lost 2 bases and J lost 7; bases outside the gene matches: 8. Written as DNA, the CDR3 is TGTGCCAGCAGCTTATGGGCGGGAGCTGGGGAGCAGTACTTC. It is translated as CASSLWAGAGEQYF.

The CDR3 region is CASSPQAEAPGELFF. CDR3 nucleotides: TGTGCCAGCAGTCCACAAGCGGAGGCGCCCGGGGAGCTGTTTTTT. The chain is built from TRBV27 and TRBJ2-2; possibly TRBD2 for D (5 bases). There are 15 residues in the CDR3. From germline, CDR1 is MNHEY and CDR2 SMNVEV (reference sequence). V gave up 5 bases and J gave up 6 bases, with 16 bases separating them.

The V call is TRBV5-8, the J call TRBJ2-3; 7 positions agree with TRBD2. The V gene's germline CDR1 is SGHTS and CDR2 YDEGEE. The CDR3 covers 20 residues. With 0 bases clipped from V and 5 bases from J, the junction kept 21 bases outside the gene matches. The CDR3 DNA reads TGTGCCAGCAGCTTGGACTCGGGACTAACGGGAGGAGGGGTACGAGATACGCAGTATTTT. Translating gives CASSLDSGLTGGGVRDTQYF. Full variable domain (remainder filled in from reference TRBV5-8 and TRBJ2-3): EAGVTQSPTHLIKTRGQQATLRCSPISGHTSVYWYQQALGLGLQFLLWYDEGEERNRGNFPPRFSGRQFPNYSSELNVNALELEDSALYLCASSLDSGLTGGGVRDTQYFGPGTRLTVL.

The chain combines TRBV19 with TRBJ2-7, with TRBD1 matching over 9 bases. The junction had 15 bases not matched to a gene; V was cut back by 6 bases and J by 3 bases. CDR1 LNHDA and CDR2 SQIVND come from the germline V gene (reference sequence). The CDR3 totals 17 residues. Here the CDR3 reads CASSAIQGAPLFYEQYF. DNA of the CDR3: TGTGCCAGTAGCGCCATACAGGGGGCCCCCCTATTCTACGAGCAGTACTTC.

This clone was recorded once. The gene calls are TRBV19 and TRBJ2-3, with a tentative D call TRBD2 (6 bases). Germline V lookup: CDR1 LNHDA, CDR2 SQIVND (reference sequence). Trimming stripped 5 bases from V and 0 bases from J, with 18 bases between. The CDR3 has 17 residues. CDR3 nucleotides: TGTGCCAGTAGTCGACGAATGGTAGCGGCTAGCACAGATACGCAGTATTTT. Translating it yields CASSRRMVAASTDTQYF.

This clone was detected once. The chain uses TRBV28 and TRBJ2-5; unclear D gene. Trimming took off 6 bases at V and 3 bases at J, with 14 bases between the two ends. The CDR3 runs 14 residues. CDR1 is MDHEN and CDR2 is SYDVKM in the germline V gene. The CDR3 region is CASRRDPLEETQYF. DNA for the CDR3: TGTGCCAGCAGGCGAGATCCCCTCGAAGAGACCCAGTACTTC. The variable domain in full, completed from reference TRBV28 and TRBJ2-5, reads DVKVTQSSRYLVKRTGEKVFLECVQDMDHENMFWYRQDPGLGLRLIYFSYDVKMKEKGDIPEGYSVSREKKERFSLILESASTNQTSMYLCASRRDPLEETQYFGPGTRLLVL.

The genes are TRBV28 and TRBJ1-5; the D is unclear. The CDR3 sequence is 18 residues long. V lost 4 bases and J lost 0, with 19 bases in between. Looked up from germline, CDR1 is MDHEN and CDR2 is SYDVKM. The CDR3 DNA follows: TGTGCCAGCAGTTCCCCCCGTTTGATTACAAATAGCAATCAGCCCCAGCATTTT. Its translation: CASSSPRLITNSNQPQHF.

V usage is TRBV7-8 and J usage is TRBJ2-7, with 8 nucleotides matching TRBD1. Per the germline V gene, CDR1 is SGHVS and CDR2 is FQNEAQ. The CDR3 covers 14 residues. The V gene end was trimmed by 5 bases and the J gene end by 2 bases; junction bases not matched to a gene: 5. CDR3 DNA sequence: TGTGCCAGCAGCCCCGGGACAGGCACCTACGAGCAGTACTTC. Translation: CASSPGTGTYEQYF.

The rearrangement uses TRBV7-8 and TRBJ2-7, with TRBD2 matching over 8 bases. The germline V gene encodes CDR1 SGHVS and CDR2 FQNEAQ. After removal of 2 bases from V and 0 bases from J, the junction contained 0 bases not matched to a gene. This CDR3 is 14 amino acids long. Here the CDR3 reads CASSLSGSSYEQYF. As DNA, the CDR3 is TGTGCCAGCAGCTTAAGCGGGAGCTCCTACGAGCAGTACTTC.

The chain employs TRBV6-6 and TRBJ2-7, with D perhaps matching TRBD1 (6 bases). The V end was cut by 5 bases, the J end by 0 bases, with 11 bases between. This CDR3 comprises 14 residues. Per the germline V gene, CDR1 is MNHNY and CDR2 is SVGAGI (reference sequence). CDR3 amino acids: CASSATGHSYEQYF. In DNA, the CDR3 is TGTGCCAGCAGTGCAACAGGGCACTCCTACGAGCAGTACTTC.

The chain has TRBV5-1 and TRBJ2-7; 8 bases are shared with TRBD1. Germline loops: CDR1 SGHRS, CDR2 YFSETQ. CDR3 length: 17 residues. V was pared by 5 bases and J by 3 bases, with 16 bases of the junction left unmatched. CDR3 residues: CASSRAGGVPGDYEQYF. The CDR3 nucleotides are TGCGCCAGCAGTAGGGCAGGGGGCGTCCCGGGGGACTACGAGCAGTACTTC.

The chain joins TRBV5-5 to TRBJ1-1; D may be TRBD1 (5 bases). The germline gives CDR1 SGHKS, CDR2 YYEKEE (reference sequence). With 6 bases removed from V and 0 bases from J, the gap between germline ends came to 12 bases. The CDR3 contains 14 residues. The CDR3 DNA reads as TGTGCCAGCATCTTCGGGACTCTGAACACTGAAGCTTTCTTT. As protein: CASIFGTLNTEAFF.

The V and J genes are TRBV14 and TRBJ2-1; 7 bases map to TRBD2. CDR1 is SGHDN and CDR2 is FVKESK in the germline V gene. There are 16 residues in the CDR3. The J segment lost 7 bases and the V segment lost 3 bases, leaving 12 bases of the junction unmatched. CDR3 DNA: TGTGCCAGCAGCCACTTAACGGGCGGGAGACATAATGAGCAGTTCTTC. Residues: CASSHLTGGRHNEQFF.